The clone carrying this T cell receptor beta chain has more than one count but fewer than ten. The sample is drawn from a study of blood T cell repertoires in COVID-19. Study background: The origin of the acute and convalescent COVID-19 samples was the United States, Italy and Spain. Sources were T cells, B-cell-depleted T cells, or PBMCs; the material itself was cDNA or gDNA.

Germline values: CDR1 KGHSH, CDR2 LQKENI. The CDR3 covers 13 residues. Trimming stripped 3 bases from V and 3 bases from J, with 9 bases between. Under the authors' procedure: By means of reference gene primer amplification, nucleated cell counts were estimated. Profiling relied on immunoSEQ multiplex PCR, and the TCRdb table lists in-frame clones only, not all of them. V and J calls and clone size are those listed in that table; D and trimming were worked out from the DNA. This table has approximately 110,000 clones, 80% to 85% appearing once. The J gene is TRBJ2-7, the V gene TRBV18, with D uncertain. The origin of this receptor is a woman of 80 years or more with acute or convalescent COVID-19. Sequenced sample: peripheral blood. The CDR3 sequence: CASSPSPGYEQYV. For the CDR3, the DNA is TGTGCCAGCTCACCCTCCCCAGGCTACGAGCAGTACGTC.